This entry is about one T cell receptor beta chain. This clone appeared a few times. The target of this receptor is not known. No per-base quality is available; no much larger clone lies one base away. These data come from a study of CD8+ T cells in alopecia areata listed by TCRdb under 2018. Describing the broader study: High-throughput TCRbeta sequencing was used to examine T cell clonal expansion in alopecia areata in both the C3H/HeJ mouse model and human patients. Human TCRbeta sequencing covered scalp tissue and sorted CD4+ and CD8+ peripheral blood T cells from patchy and totalis/universalis alopecia areata patients and healthy controls. Scalp clonality was compared among normal scalp (n=4), patchy alopecia areata scalp (n=8), and alopecia totalis/universalis scalp (n=8). RNA was extracted with the PAXgene miRNA kit for fixed scalp, the miRNeasy kit for PBMCs, and the RNeasy kit for mouse skin. TCRbeta CDR3 regions were amplified by immunoSEQ multiplex PCR with 35 Vbeta forward and 13 Jbeta reverse primers.

To prepare the library, the immunoSEQ multiplex PCR assay was applied. RNA was extracted from all samples and reverse transcribed into cDNA as template for TCR sequencing. First-strand cDNA was synthesized with SuperScript III using a 2:1 mix of oligo-dT and random hexamers. A synthetic immune receptor repertoire was used to assess amplification bias, and residual bias was removed computationally. On the authors' methods: After raw reads were preprocessed to remove errors, the CDR3 was defined following IMGT conventions as running from the conserved cysteine to phenylalanine. Clonality was computed as 1 minus the Shannon entropy, with the entropy normalized by log2 of the number of productive unique TCRs. Whether scalp clones were CD4 or CD8 was inferred by matching scalp TCRbeta sequences against CD4 and CD8 repertoires sorted from blood. In its TCRdb copy, this immuneACCESS table keeps in-frame sequences only and misses some clones. Where compared with another copy, unresolved V genes explain less than half of these, and the others have no known cause. The V and J calls and clone size are taken from that table; D and trimming were inferred from the DNA. The sample data list 35,000 or so clones, and roughly half of these were observed just once. Together, the top ten hold roughly 1.8% of the sample.

Spanning cysteine to phenylalanine, the CDR3 consists of 15 amino acids. CDR3 DNA only is kept here, 45 bases in frame from base 1. From a lookup of the germline V gene, CDR1 and CDR2 are SQVTM and ANQGSEA. Unmatched junction bases come to 5, with V trimmed by 4 bases and J by 4 bases. In roughly 5 patients from the biomarker study, an additional sort separated CD25+CD127- cells out of the CD4+ cells. From alopecia areata patients, peripheral blood was collected along with lesional scalp punch biopsies. PBMCs were separated by density centrifugation and stained for CD3, CD4 and CD8, after which CD4+ and CD8+ T cells were sorted on a FACSAria. As part of a multicenter biomarker study, untreated alopecia areata patients were recruited. The investigation overall reported the following: Shared TCR sequences between patients were less evident than in mice, which may be partly attributable to HLA diversity in the patient population. Resident alphabeta T cells in normal human skin are also sequenced, complicating scalp TCR repertoire analysis, unlike mouse skin dominated by gammadelta T cells. Higher clonality and more expanded CD8+ clones were observed in lesional scalp than in normal scalp, particularly in alopecia totalis/universalis, a finding suggestive of antigenic drive.

Rearrangement joined TRBV29-1 to TRBJ2-1, and TRBD2 matches 12 of the central bases. The sequenced sample was CD4+ Tregs sorted from blood. The receptor was isolated from a human donor with alopecia areata. The DNA is TGCAGCGTTGCCCCGACTAGCGGGAGTTACAATGAGCAGTTCTTC. The resulting protein is CSVAPTSGSYNEQFF.